The 22 T cell receptor beta chains below all came from one sample that was sequenced in a study of glioma-infiltrating T cells. Using RNA template, CDR3s of TCR alpha and beta were amplified with iRepertoire arm-PCR. TCRdb reprocessed the multiplex PCR reads with MiXCR, giving one entry per CDR3 protein. The top ten hold roughly a fifth of the sample, which has about 140,000 distinct CDR3 sequences, approximately 40% seen once. Sequenced: glioma tissue, nonneoplastic brain tissue, or PBMCs (not recorded which). These receptors originate from a human donor with low-grade glioma or glioblastoma, undergoing nonglioma brain surgery, or in good health (not recorded which).

This clonotype was recorded a few times. The chain joins TRBV20-1 to TRBJ2-1, with D unclear. The CDR3 runs 16 residues. The germline CDR1 and CDR2 sequences are DFQATT and SNEGSKA (reference sequence). Trimming pared 0 bases from V and 0 bases from J, leaving 12 bases between. CDR3 region: CSARDRSKSSYNEQFF. Here the CDR3 DNA reads TGCAGTGCTAGAGATCGGAGTAAGAGCTCCTACAATGAGCAGTTCTTC.

The gene calls are TRBV20-1 and TRBJ2-3; 8 bases are a match to TRBD1. V trimming: 4 bases; J trimming: 5 bases; junction bases outside the gene matches: 8. CDR1 and CDR2 (germline): DFQATT, SNEGSKA (reference sequence). CDR3 length equals 14 residues. CDR3 amino acids: CSATTGASLDTQYF. The DNA of the CDR3 is TGCAGTGCTACGACAGGGGCATCGTTAGATACGCAGTATTTT.

The genes are TRBV2 and TRBJ2-7; 8 bases fit TRBD1. Germline CDR1 is SNHLY and CDR2 is FYNNEI. V gave up 7 bases and J gave up 5 bases; unmatched junction bases: 13. This CDR3 region has 15 residues. In DNA form, the CDR3 reads TGTGCCAGCAACCTGGGACAGGTCGGTATCAACGAGCAGTACTTC. Protein: CASNLGQVGINEQYF.

The CDR3 sequence is CASRPTSNTGELFF. The CDR3 DNA reads TGTGCCAGCAGACCCACCTCGAACACCGGGGAGCTGTTTTTT. The chain recombines TRBV7-9 with TRBJ2-2; D is undetermined. The CDR3 loop spans 14 amino acids. Per the germline V gene, CDR1 is SEHNR and CDR2 is FQNEAQ (reference sequence). V lost 6 bases and J lost 0, with 8 bases in between.

The rearrangement joins TRBV6-2 or TRBV6-3 to TRBJ2-7; 14 bases align to TRBD2. The junction had 2 bases not matched to a gene; V was cut back by 5 bases and J by 2 bases. This CDR3 comprises 15 residues. CDR1 is MNHEY, CDR2 SVGEGT, per germline. The CDR3 region is CASSPGLAGAYEQYF. In DNA, the CDR3 is TGTGCCAGCAGTCCGGGACTAGCGGGAGCCTACGAGCAGTACTTC.

This clonotype has only a few counts. CDR3 residues: CASRETGGSYEQYF. For the CDR3, the DNA is TGTGCCAGCAGGGAGACTGGGGGATCCTACGAGCAGTACTTC. The V gene is TRBV6-1, the J gene TRBJ2-7; D might be TRBD1 or TRBD2, each matching 5 bases. Per the germline V gene, CDR1 is MNHNS and CDR2 is SASEGT. V gave up 6 bases and J gave up 1 base, with 13 bases separating them. CDR3 size: 14 residues.

The table lists this clonotype with many counts. This sequence joins TRBV6-1 and TRBJ2-1, with D perhaps matching TRBD1 or TRBD2 (5 bases each). V was shortened by 5 bases and J by 2 bases, with 13 bases between the two germline ends. This CDR3 has 15 residues. Germline V gives CDR1 MNHNS, CDR2 SASEGT. The CDR3 loop reads CASSPTQGPYNEQFF. CDR3 coding DNA: TGTGCCAGCAGTCCGACGCAGGGACCCTACAATGAGCAGTTCTTC.

The chain recombines TRBV6-2 or TRBV6-3 with TRBJ2-7, with 9 bases fitting TRBD2. The germline gives CDR1 MNHEY, CDR2 SVGEGT. CDR3 length equals 16 residues. The V and J ends lost 5 bases and 0 bases, in that order; junction bases with no gene match: 8. DNA of the CDR3: TGTGCCAGCAGTGCCCCCTATAGCGGGAGCTCCTACGAGCAGTACTTC. Protein: CASSAPYSGSSYEQYF.

This clonotype was recorded a few times. A read error may explain this, as a much larger clone is one base away. V usage is TRBV7-8 and J usage is TRBJ1-1, with a possible D match to TRBD1 (5 bases). In germline, CDR1 is SGHVS, CDR2 FQNEAQ. Trimming took off 5 bases at V and 1 base at J, with 8 bases between the two ends. The CDR3 sequence is 13 residues long. The chain's CDR3 is CASSPGRNTEAFF. The DNA for the CDR3 is TGTGCCAGCAGCCCGGGACGGAACACTGAAGCTTTCTTT.

This clonotype occurred many times. This chain uses TRBV6-1 with TRBJ2-5; D is unresolved. The V gene's germline CDR1 is MNHNS and CDR2 SASEGT. This CDR3 comprises 11 residues. Trimming removed 4 bases from V and 5 bases from J, with 5 bases in between. CDR3: CASSALETQYF. For the CDR3, the DNA is TGTGCCAGCAGTGCTTTGGAGACCCAGTACTTC.

The chain recombines TRBV7-2 with TRBJ2-3; D may be TRBD1 (6 bases). This CDR3 contains 14 residues. Germline CDR1 is SGHTA and CDR2 is FQGNSA. Trimming stripped 5 bases from V and 4 bases from J, with 13 bases between. The CDR3 region is CASSPETGPDTQYF. In DNA, the CDR3 is TGTGCCAGCAGCCCCGAAACAGGGCCAGATACGCAGTATTTT.

The table lists this clonotype with many counts. The chain joins TRBV20-1 to TRBJ1-5; D ambiguous. Germline V gives CDR1 DFQATT, CDR2 SNEGSKA (reference sequence). This CDR3 comprises 15 residues. V was clipped by 0 bases and J by 0 bases, with 9 bases between them. CDR3 DNA sequence: TGCAGTGCTAGAGATGGGTATTATAGCAATCAGCCCCAGCATTTT. Translation gives CSARDGYYSNQPQHF.

This chain joins TRBV2 and TRBJ1-5; tentative D call: TRBD1 (5 bases). V lost 5 bases, J lost 4 bases, and 15 bases lay in between. The CDR3 contains 15 residues. Germline loops: CDR1 SNHLY, CDR2 FYNNEI. CDR3 bases: TGTGCCAGCAGTCGCCCAGGGAAGGGGAATCAGCCCCAGCATTTT. It translates to CASSRPGKGNQPQHF.

This clonotype was observed a few times. J is TRBJ1-2 and V is TRBV7-8; D remains ambiguous. There are 12 residues in the CDR3. V was pared by 5 bases and J by 5 bases, with 9 bases between. CDR1 SGHVS and CDR2 FQNEAQ come from the germline V gene. CDR3 amino acids: CASSAYKYGYTF. The CDR3 coding sequence is TGTGCCAGCAGCGCCTACAAGTATGGCTACACCTTC.

The chain employs TRBV2 and TRBJ1-1; the D is unclear. Germline CDR1 and CDR2: SNHLY and FYNNEI. CDR3 length equals 14 residues. Trimming took off 2 bases at V and 0 bases at J, with 7 bases between the two ends. This CDR3 is CASSERAVNTEAFF. CDR3 bases: TGTGCCAGCAGTGAAAGGGCAGTGAACACTGAAGCTTTCTTT.

This chain connects TRBV6-6 to TRBJ2-1; 9 positions agree with TRBD1. This CDR3 spans 17 amino acids. From germline, CDR1 is MNHNY and CDR2 SVGAGI (reference sequence). V lost 2 bases to trimming and J lost 7 bases; unmatched junction nucleotides: 12. The CDR3 coding sequence is TGTGCCAGCAGTTACGACAACCCGGGACAGGGTAATAATGAGCAGTTCTTC. This sequence encodes CASSYDNPGQGNNEQFF.

CDR3: CASSATGSYNSPLHF. Written as DNA, the CDR3 is TGTGCCAGCAGTGCCACAGGTTCCTATAATTCACCCCTCCACTTT. J is TRBJ1-6 and V is TRBV6-4, with a weak D call TRBD1 (5 bases). The V gene's germline CDR1 is MRHNA and CDR2 SNTAGT. V was cut by 4 bases and J by 1 base, with 8 bases left in between. CDR3 length equals 15 residues.

V gene TRBV20-1 combines with J gene TRBJ2-1, with 8 bases fitting TRBD2. With V trimmed by 6 bases and J by 1 base, 5 bases remained unmatched. Germline CDR1 DFQATT, CDR2 SNEGSKA (reference sequence). The CDR3 covers 14 residues. This chain's CDR3 is CSATSGSSYNEQFF. DNA for the CDR3: TGCAGTGCCACCAGCGGGAGTTCCTACAATGAGCAGTTCTTC.

The V and J genes are TRBV7-2 and TRBJ2-3; D is undetermined. Trimming left V 7 bases short and J 0 bases short, with 8 bases between. Germline CDR1 is SGHTA and CDR2 is FQGNSA. The CDR3 runs 13 residues. The CDR3: CASNNRSTDTQYF. In DNA form, the CDR3 reads TGTGCCAGCAACAATAGGAGCACAGATACGCAGTATTTT. The full variable domain, with the rest looked up from reference TRBV7-2 and TRBJ2-3, is GAGVSQSPSNKVTEKGKDVELRCDPISGHTALYWYRQSLGQGLEFLIYFQGNSAPDKSGLPSDRFSAERTGGSVSTLTIQRTQQEDSAVYLCASNNRSTDTQYFGPGTRLTVL.

This clonotype turned up a few times. The chain is built from TRBV20-1 and TRBJ2-1; 7 nucleotides align to TRBD1. Trimming took 3 bases from V and 5 from J; bases not matched to a gene: 4. The CDR3 extends over 13 amino acids. Germline V gene lookup returns CDR1 DFQATT and CDR2 SNEGSKA (reference sequence). CDR3 loop: CSASLGQDNEQFF. In DNA, the CDR3 is TGCAGTGCTAGTCTTGGACAGGACAATGAGCAGTTCTTC.

The genes are TRBV4-2 and TRBJ1-2; 9 positions agree with TRBD1. V lost 6 bases to trimming and J lost 6 bases; unmatched junction nucleotides: 8. Looked up from germline, CDR1 is LGHNA and CDR2 is YNFKEQ. The CDR3 extends over 14 amino acids. DNA for the CDR3: TGTGCCAGCAGTACCAACCGGGACAGGGATGGCTACACCTTC. The encoded protein is CASSTNRDRDGYTF.

In its sample, this clonotype was seen a few times. The V call is TRBV6-1, the J call TRBJ1-5, with TRBD1 identical over 7 bases. V dropped 7 bases and J dropped 12; count of bases not matched to a gene: 6. The CDR3 totals 11 residues. Per germline, CDR1 MNHNS and CDR2 SASEGT. The CDR3 nucleotides are TGTGCCAGCACCGACGGACAGGTCCAGCATTTT. This gives the protein CASTDGQVQHF.